What follows describes a single T cell receptor (beta chain). Then a second PCR, running roughly 7 to 11 cycles, was carried out with a sample-barcoded 5' primer and a J-beta primer mix. TCRdb reprocessed the 5' RACE reads with MiXCR, giving one entry per CDR3 protein. The sample records more than 1,000,000 distinct CDR3 sequences, 20% to 25% being singletons. Germline values: CDR1 SGHVS, CDR2 FQNEAQ. The CDR3 totals 17 residues. V dropped 3 bases and J dropped 2 bases, with 20 bases sitting between them. This entry is derived from a study of blood T cells in healthy people across ages. Individuals who donated were healthy Caucasians from Russia aged about 6 to 100. Total RNA was isolated from each sample in quantities of at least 6 micrograms. These same data were also listed under a study on T cells of mothers and their children. According to that study: Mothers yielded over 8 million CDR3 reads, children some 3 million each.

Sequenced input: blood. This receptor was identified in a girl aged 2-10 years in good health. V is TRBV7-8 and J is TRBJ2-7; D tentatively fits TRBD1 or TRBD2 (5 bases each). CDR3 protein: CASSFKPSSRGAYEQYF. CDR3 coding DNA: TGTGCCAGCAGCTTTAAGCCCAGTTCCCGGGGCGCCTACGAGCAGTACTTC.